Below are 27 T cell receptor beta chains sequenced from a single sample in a study of cytomegalovirus exposure and HLA in healthy donors. The PCR ran on 60 Vbeta and 13 Jbeta primers. Assay used: immunoSEQ multiplex PCR; TCRdb lists only in-frame clones, some missing. The sample lists 75,000 to 100,000 clones; roughly 79% were seen once. The sample taken for sequencing was PBMCs. These receptors originate from a man younger than 40 in good health and CMV-seronegative.

J is TRBJ1-2 and V is TRBV11-3; D gene ambiguous. The germline CDR1 and CDR2 sequences are SGHNT and YENEEA. The V and J ends lost 3 bases and 0 bases respectively, with 8 bases between them. The CDR3 sequence is 14 residues long. CDR3 bases: TGTGCCAGCAGCTTTAACCTAGCTAACTATGGCTACACCTTC. As protein: CASSFNLANYGYTF.

The J gene is TRBJ2-6, the V gene TRBV27; 8 nucleotides match TRBD2. The germline V gene has CDR1 MNHEY and CDR2 SMNVEV (reference sequence). After removal of 10 bases from V and 2 bases from J, the junction contained 22 bases not matched to a gene. The CDR3 spans 20 residues. The CDR3 here is CATLGTIGRVDRTGANVLTF. The CDR3, as DNA: TGTGCCACCCTAGGGACTATCGGGAGGGTGGACCGGACTGGGGCCAACGTCCTGACTTTC.

The rearrangement uses TRBV7-3 and TRBJ2-1; 10 bases fit TRBD2. CDR3 length: 15 residues. Germline V CDR1 and CDR2: SGHTA, FQGTGA. Losses at the gene ends were 2 bases for V and 7 bases for J; bases not matched to a gene: 5. CDR3 region: CASSLDSGGRNEQFF. The CDR3 DNA reads TGTGCCAGCAGCTTAGATAGCGGGGGGAGGAATGAGCAGTTCTTC.

This chain links TRBV9 with TRBJ1-6, with 7 bases fitting TRBD1. Unmatched junction bases numbered 10, after V lost 5 bases and J lost 5 bases. This CDR3 is built from 16 residues. CDR1 and CDR2 (germline): SGDLS, YYNGEE. CDR3 region: CASSGQVGPDNSPLHF. The CDR3, as DNA: TGTGCCAGCAGTGGACAGGTGGGCCCTGATAATTCACCCCTCCACTTT.

This chain uses TRBV14 with TRBJ2-7, with 8 nucleotides matching TRBD1. The CDR3 is 14 residues long. The germline gives CDR1 SGHDN, CDR2 FVKESK. The V and J ends lost 4 bases and 4 bases, in that order; junction bases with no gene match: 6. CDR3: CASSLGTGAYEQYF. CDR3 DNA sequence: TGTGCCAGCAGCCTAGGGACAGGAGCATACGAGCAGTACTTC.

The genes are TRBV19 and TRBJ1-2; D uncertain. The length of the CDR3 is 14 residues. Germline V lookup: CDR1 LNHDA, CDR2 SQIVND (reference sequence). Trimming cost V 5 bases and J 5 bases, with 15 bases left between them. CDR3 coding DNA: TGTGCCAGTAGTGATTCCGATGACTCTTATGGCTACACCTTC. Encoded protein: CASSDSDDSYGYTF.

In this sample, this clone turned up a few times. This sequence joins TRBV4-3 and TRBJ2-6, with D unresolved. The CDR3 covers 16 residues. The germline V gene has CDR1 LGHNA and CDR2 YSLEER. Trimming stripped 11 bases from V and 0 bases from J, with 17 bases between. Here the CDR3 reads CASADLRGSGANVLTF. The CDR3 DNA follows: TGCGCCTCAGCCGACCTTCGAGGCTCTGGGGCCAACGTCCTGACTTTC.

V usage is TRBV10-3 and J usage is TRBJ1-1, with no clear D. This CDR3 comprises 11 residues. Trimming left V 9 bases short and J 8 bases short, with 13 bases between. The germline V gene encodes CDR1 ENHRY and CDR2 SYGVKD. The DNA of the CDR3 is TGTGCCATAAAGGAGGGTTCCGAAGCTTTCTTT. Translated, it gives CAIKEGSEAFF.

This chain links TRBV7-3 with TRBJ2-2, with 7 bases fitting TRBD2. The ends lost 8 bases at V and 1 base at J; junction bases unmatched: 13. This CDR3 region has 17 residues. Per the germline V gene, CDR1 is SGHTA and CDR2 is FQGTGA. CDR3 DNA: TGTGCCAGCCAAAGCTTGGGGGGGACTCGGAACACCGGGGAGCTGTTTTTT. Translating it yields CASQSLGGTRNTGELFF. Drawing the rest from reference TRBV7-3 and TRBJ2-2, the complete variable domain is GAGVSQTPSNKVTEKGKYVELRCDPISGHTALYWYRQSLGQGPEFLIYFQGTGAADDSGLPNDRFFAVRPEGSVSTLKIQRTERGDSAVYLCASQSLGGTRNTGELFFGEGSRLTVL.

This sequence joins TRBV5-1 and TRBJ2-7; TRBD1 aligns across 8 bases. The germline CDR1 and CDR2 sequences are SGHRS and YFSETQ. Losses at the gene ends were 4 bases for V and 9 bases for J; bases not matched to a gene: 9. This CDR3 spans 13 amino acids. The chain's CDR3 is CASSLGQGGRQYV. Written as DNA, the CDR3 is TGCGCCAGCAGCCTAGGACAGGGTGGGAGGCAGTACGTC.

The chain couples TRBV7-8 to TRBJ1-2, with 12 nucleotides matching TRBD1. This CDR3 has 14 amino acids. V trimming: 5 bases; J trimming: 4 bases; junction bases outside the gene matches: 2. The germline CDR1 and CDR2 sequences are SGHVS and FQNEAQ. The CDR3 region has the DNA TGTGCCAGCAGCCCGGGACAGGGGGCCTATGGCTACACCTTC. The encoded protein is CASSPGQGAYGYTF. Full variable domain (remainder filled in from reference TRBV7-8 and TRBJ1-2): GAGVSQSPRYKVAKRGQDVALRCDPISGHVSLFWYQQALGQGPEFLTYFQNEAQLDKSGLPSDRFFAERPEGSVSTLKIQRTQQEDSAVYLCASSPGQGAYGYTFGSGTRLTVV.

This clone occurred once. This sequence joins TRBV5-1 and TRBJ2-1; a possible D gene is TRBD2 (6 bases). The CDR3 covers 13 residues. Germline V lookup: CDR1 SGHRS, CDR2 YFSETQ. The V end lost 2 bases, the J end lost 6 bases, and 9 bases lay between the germline ends. DNA of the CDR3: TGCGCCAGCAGCTTCGGGGGACCCAATGAGCAGTTCTTC. It specifies CASSFGGPNEQFF. Full variable domain (remainder filled in from reference TRBV5-1 and TRBJ2-1): KAGVTQTPRYLIKTRGQQVTLSCSPISGHRSVSWYQQTPGQGLQFLFEYFSETQRNKGNFPGRFSGRQFSNSRSEMNVSTLELGDSALYLCASSFGGPNEQFFGPGTRLTVL.

The chain uses TRBV10-3 and TRBJ2-5, with a possible D match to TRBD2 (5 bases). V shed 0 bases and J shed 5 bases, with 10 bases lying between them. Germline V gives CDR1 ENHRY, CDR2 SYGVKD. This CDR3 has 14 residues. For the CDR3, the DNA is TGTGCCATCAGTGAGTCCCGGGTAGCGGAGACCCAGTACTTC. Translated: CAISESRVAETQYF.

The rearrangement links TRBV21-1 to TRBJ2-7; the table's TRBD2 call for D was not verified on the DNA. TRBV21-1 counts as a pseudogene. There are 16 residues in the CDR3. This CDR3 is CASSNPGLAASYEQYF. In nucleotides, the CDR3 is TGTGCCAGCAGCAATCCGGGACTAGCGGCTTCCTACGAGCAGTACTTC.

The rearrangement joins TRBV21-1 to TRBJ2-3; TRBD2 is the table's D call, not checked against the DNA. TRBV21-1 is a known pseudogene. This CDR3 has 14 residues. This CDR3 is CASSKGGVTDTQYF. CDR3 in DNA: TGTGCCAGCAGCAAAGGGGGGGTCACAGATACGCAGTATTTT.

V usage is TRBV19 and J usage is TRBJ1-5; D unclear. Looked up from germline, CDR1 is LNHDA and CDR2 is SQIVND (reference sequence). CDR3 size: 17 residues. Trimming removed 3 bases from V and 3 bases from J, with 18 bases in between. Here the CDR3 DNA reads TGTGCCAGTAGTATTCCGGCACCAACTATCTCCAATCAGCCCCAGCATTTT. Protein sequence: CASSIPAPTISNQPQHF. Drawing the rest from reference TRBV19 and TRBJ1-5, the complete variable domain is DGGITQSPKYLFRKEGQNVTLSCEQNLNHDAMYWYRQDPGQGLRLIYYSQIVNDFQKGDIAEGYSVSREKKESFPLTVTSAQKNPTAFYLCASSIPAPTISNQPQHFGDGTRLSIL.

The J gene is TRBJ2-5, the V gene TRBV19; TRBD2 agrees at 7 bases. The germline CDR1 and CDR2 sequences are LNHDA and SQIVND (reference sequence). The CDR3 extends over 13 amino acids. With V trimmed by 5 bases and J by 5 bases, 5 bases remained unmatched. The CDR3 protein is CASSLSSGETQYF. As DNA, the CDR3 is TGTGCCAGTAGTTTATCTAGCGGTGAGACCCAGTACTTC.

The CDR3 loop is CASSEPGVTNEKLFF. CDR3 nucleotide sequence: TGTGCCAGCAGTGAACCGGGAGTAACTAATGAAAAACTGTTTTTT. This chain joins TRBV25-1 and TRBJ1-4; unclear D gene. The CDR3 loop spans 15 amino acids. Trimming removed 2 bases from V and 1 base from J, with 8 bases in between. Per germline, CDR1 MGHDK and CDR2 SYGVNS.

The chain combines TRBV6-1 with TRBJ1-2, with 7 bases lining up with TRBD1. Germline CDR1 MNHNS, CDR2 SASEGT. Trimming removed 5 bases from V and 4 bases from J; junction bases left unmatched: 10. The CDR3 extends over 15 amino acids. As DNA, the CDR3 is TGTGCCAGCAGTTCTCCGGGACAGCTTATCTATGGCTACACCTTC. Translating it yields CASSSPGQLIYGYTF.

The rearrangement joins TRBV27 to TRBJ1-2, with D perhaps TRBD1 (6 bases). Deletions cut 5 bases from V and 4 bases from J, with 17 bases between. The CDR3 loop spans 15 amino acids. Germline CDR1 MNHEY, CDR2 SMNVEV (reference sequence). The CDR3 DNA reads as TGTGCCAGCAGTCCCCCCGGGACACCAGTCTATGGCTACACCTTC. It codes for CASSPPGTPVYGYTF.

V and J are TRBV29-1 and TRBJ2-2, with 8 positions matching TRBD1. V shed 6 bases and J 6 bases; nucleotides not matched to a gene: 3. Germline values: CDR1 SQVTM, CDR2 ANQGSEA. The CDR3 is 12 residues long. This CDR3 is CSVEDRAGELFF. The CDR3 bases are TGCAGCGTAGAGGACAGGGCCGGGGAGCTGTTTTTT.

This sequence joins TRBV19 and TRBJ2-1; 7 positions match TRBD1. The CDR3 has 18 residues. V was pared by 2 bases and J by 0 bases, with 10 bases of the junction left unmatched. Germline-derived CDR1 and CDR2 are LNHDA and SQIVND (reference sequence). CDR3 DNA: TGTGCCAGTAGTATAAGGTTGGACAGGCCGAGCTCCTACAATGAGCAGTTCTTC. Translated: CASSIRLDRPSSYNEQFF.

This clone was picked up one time. The rearrangement links TRBV27 to TRBJ1-2, with TRBD1 matching 12 bases. Germline trimming cut 6 bases from V and 11 bases from J; bases unmatched to any gene: 10. Germline CDR1 and CDR2: MNHEY and SMNVEV (reference sequence). The CDR3 loop spans 14 amino acids. The CDR3 loop reads CASRPLGQGAEYTF. Here the CDR3 DNA reads TGTGCCAGCAGGCCCCTGGGACAGGGGGCAGAATACACCTTC.

The chain recombines TRBV6-5 with TRBJ1-5; D is uncertain. This CDR3 comprises 15 residues. CDR1 and CDR2 from the germline V gene are MNHEY and SVGAGI. The V end was cut by 3 bases, the J end by 0 bases, with 9 bases between. The CDR3 DNA reads as TGTGCCAGCAGTTATAGCAGTTATAGCAATCAGCCCCAGCATTTT. It encodes CASSYSSYSNQPQHF.

The V gene is TRBV7-9, the J gene TRBJ2-3; maybe TRBD2 (6 bases). CDR1 and CDR2 (germline): SEHNR, FQNEAQ (reference sequence). V was trimmed by 4 bases and J by 2 bases, leaving 13 bases between them. The CDR3 is made up of 15 amino acids. CDR3 DNA: TGTGCCAGCAGCTCCGGGACTGAGCTCACAGATACGCAGTATTTT. This translates into CASSSGTELTDTQYF.

The genes are TRBV28 and TRBJ1-3, with a weak D call TRBD1 (6 bases). V was shortened by 2 bases and J by 0 bases, with 11 bases between the two germline ends. The CDR3 contains 16 residues. Per the germline V gene, CDR1 is MDHEN and CDR2 is SYDVKM. CDR3 coding DNA: TGTGCCAGCAGTTTAAACGCAGGGGACTCTGGAAACACCATATATTTT. Its translation: CASSLNAGDSGNTIYF.

This chain connects TRBV9 to TRBJ2-2; a weak D match, TRBD2 (6 bases). The CDR3 is 16 amino acids. Germline V gene lookup returns CDR1 SGDLS and CDR2 YYNGEE. Between the trimmed V and J ends, which lost 3 bases and 5 bases, there was a span of 17 bases. CDR3 coding DNA: TGTGCCAGCAGCGCCGGGGGTAGTTCCACAACCGGGGAGCTGTTTTTT. Its translation is CASSAGGSSTTGELFF.